This TCR beta chain was found in a study of beta chain features in type 1 diabetes (dated by TCRdb to 2016 to 2019). With respect to the entire study: Patients and healthy donors did not differ in mean age, gender distribution, total cell number or subset yield. Across all samples, approximately 98,000,000 sorted cells were examined, and cell number per subset correlated strongly with RNA yield. The study compared the TCRB repertoires of sorted circulating CD4+ T cell subsets in recently diagnosed type 1 diabetes patients with those in matched healthy donors. Whereas all 30 or so donors provided naive and central memory subsets, regulatory and stem cell-like memory subsets were isolated from just 8 patients and roughly eight healthy donors.

A single peripheral blood draw of about 116 mL on average was collected from each donor into heparinised tubes. Using a panel that included CD45RO, CCR7, CD25, CD127, CD95 and CD27, naive, central memory, regulatory and stem cell-like memory CD4+ T cells were sorted on a BD FACSAria II. Every sorted population had a purity above 98%. PBMCs were isolated immediately by Lymphoprep density gradient centrifugation and stained directly without culture. To minimize batch effects, samples were stained and sorted in pairs, one healthy donor with one patient per experiment. CDR1 and CDR2 are read off the germline V gene as MGHDK and SYGVNS. The CDR3 numbers 11 residues from cysteine through phenylalanine. The sequence is cut down to CDR3 DNA, 33 bases in frame from base 1. The High Capacity cDNA Reverse Transcription Kit was used to reverse transcribe all of the isolated RNA, meaning that expressed TCRB transcripts were what got sequenced. Deep immunoSEQ sequencing was performed on naive, central memory and regulatory T cell samples, with an average of approximately 3.9 million total reads per sample. Sorted cells were lysed in RLT buffer, and RNA was extracted using DNase-treated RNeasy Micro or Mini kits according to cell number. Each cell subset was processed on its own to prevent cross-contamination, while patient and healthy donor samples were processed together. Using the immunoSEQ multiplex PCR, TCRB sequences were amplified from cDNA into 87-bp fragments spanning the CDR3 region. Sequencing of the amplicons was done on the Illumina HiSeq platform. In the authors' own workflow: PCR bias was corrected computationally using synthetic template baselines, and reads within Hamming distance 2 were collapsed, with unmergeable singletons discarded. Reads were aligned against IMGT so that V, D and J genes, CDR3 length and insertions or deletions at six rearrangement sites could be assigned. Within each subset, clonotype counts were normalized to the number of sorted cells before true diversity and Gini coefficients were calculated with the tcR R package. Repertoire sharing was quantified using the overlap coefficient calculated on TCRB nucleotide sequences. As a proxy for the pre-selection repertoire, out-of-frame TCRB sequences from naive cells were analyzed. TCRdb mirrors the immuneACCESS table, restricted to in-frame sequences. Some clones are absent from its copies; in checked studies, under half trace to an unresolved V gene, and the reason for the others is unknown. Clonal size and the V and J genes are those of that table, whereas D and trimming came from the DNA. In this sample the table shows hundreds of thousands of clones, 68% of which occur a single time. The ten most abundant clones make up roughly 0.048% of the sample.

This clone was picked up one time. Its antigen is unknown. Its ends do not fully match the called genes, so a read error is possible. General conclusions and limits of the study: Because the HLA sub-analyses included only small numbers of individuals, any influence of HLA type on TCRB rearrangement was left unresolved. Naive, central memory and regulatory TCRB repertoires appeared to be more alike among patients than among healthy donors. Because cDNA rather than genomic DNA was sequenced, highly expressing activated cells could have been over-represented, although no difference in activation and CD3 levels was found between groups. PCR may preferentially amplify shorter templates, but because patient and control samples were amplified and corrected together, any resulting skew would affect both groups equally. Fewer insertions and more nucleotide deletions at VDJ recombination sites were observed in patients with type 1 diabetes, implying thymic rearrangement abnormalities. A moderate but significant shortening of TCRB CDR3 length was observed in type 1 diabetes patients in all four CD4+ subsets.

The chain joins TRBV25-1 to TRBJ2-1, with 8 bases aligning to TRBD2. What was sequenced was naive CD4+ T cells from blood. The cell subset or site label, read with the paper, signifies: true naive CD4+ T cells. This receptor was obtained from a man under 40 in good health. CDR3 loop: CASSELAGWIF. The sequenced DNA: TGTGCCAGCAGTGAATTAGCGGGATGGATCTTC. Extended through the reference TRBV25-1 and TRBJ2-1 proteins, this CDR3 yields the full variable domain: EADIYQTPRYLVIGTGKKITLECSQTMGHDKMYWYQQDPGMELHLIHYSYGVNSTEKGDLSSESTVSRIRTEHFPLTLESARPSHTSQYLCASSELAGWIFGPGTRLTVL.